This TCR beta chain was identified during a study of shared clonotypes between healthy human individuals. The wider study: With ages of 18 to 49, the donors were two women and three men.

The data were produced by immunoSEQ multiplex PCR, yet TCRdb's version contains in-frame clones alone and is incomplete. The sample includes around 200,000 clones, roughly 91% of them seen just once. Looked up from germline, CDR1 is SNHLY and CDR2 is FYNNEI. The trim removed 6 bases at V and 3 bases at J, leaving 13 bases unmatched. The CDR3 extends over 16 amino acids. This sequence originates from a woman aged 30 to 39 in good health. The chain uses TRBV2 and TRBJ2-7, with TRBD2 identical over 8 bases. Material: naive CD4+ T cells sorted from blood. Regarding subset: CD45RA+ positively selected. CDR3 sequence (DNA): TGTGCCAGCAGCGATAGCGGGAAGGGGGGGGACTACGAGCAGTACTTC. Protein product: CASSDSGKGGDYEQYF.